One sample yielded the 28 T cell receptor beta chains listed below, sequenced in a study of cytomegalovirus exposure and HLA in healthy donors. Primers included in the PCR were 60 Vbeta and 13 Jbeta primers. Generated by immunoSEQ multiplex PCR, the TCRdb table keeps only in-frame clones and is missing some. The sample includes about 130,000 clones, around 80% of them seen just once. Sequenced input: PBMCs. These receptors all stem from a man under 40 in good health and CMV-seronegative.

The chain employs TRBV5-1 and TRBJ2-3, with D hard to call. V was cut by 4 bases and J by 2 bases, with 20 bases left in between. The CDR3 spans 17 residues. Germline V gene lookup returns CDR1 SGHRS and CDR2 YFSETQ. CDR3 bases: TGCGCCAGCAGCCCCCCCCTGGGCCGAGCCACCACAGATACGCAGTATTTT. Protein sequence: CASSPPLGRATTDTQYF.

The gene calls are TRBV28 and TRBJ2-1; 12 bases align to TRBD2. After removal of 6 bases from V and 2 bases from J, the junction contained 5 bases not matched to a gene. The CDR3 sequence is 16 residues long. The V gene's germline CDR1 is MDHEN and CDR2 SYDVKM. The CDR3 DNA is TGTGCCAGCAGCCCGGGACTAGCGGGCCCCTACAATGAGCAGTTCTTC. Translated, it gives CASSPGLAGPYNEQFF.

The V and J genes are TRBV15 and TRBJ2-3; TRBD2 aligns across 7 bases. The CDR3 extends over 14 amino acids. V shed 3 bases and J 6 bases; nucleotides not matched to a gene: 6. Germline V gene data show CDR1 as LNHNV and CDR2 as YYDKDF (reference sequence). For the CDR3, the DNA is TGTGCCACCAGCAGTGCGGGAGAGGGTGATACGCAGTATTTT. Translated: CATSSAGEGDTQYF.

The gene calls are TRBV28 and TRBJ1-4; TRBD1 matches 12 bases. The CDR3 extends over 17 amino acids. V was pared by 6 bases and J by 6 bases, with 11 bases of the junction left unmatched. The germline CDR1 and CDR2 sequences are MDHEN and SYDVKM. In DNA form, the CDR3 reads TGTGCCAGCAGGTTACCGGGACAGGGGGCCTCTTATGAAAAACTGTTTTTT. This gives the protein CASRLPGQGASYEKLFF.

This clone showed up just once. DNA for the CDR3: TGTGCCAGCAGCGTAAGGTTCGAAGGCGGGGCCAGCTACGAGCAGTACTTC. Its translation: CASSVRFEGGASYEQYF. The gene calls are TRBV9 and TRBJ2-7, with a weak D call TRBD2 (6 bases). V was shortened by 1 base and J by 3 bases, with 20 bases between the two germline ends. The CDR3 has 17 amino acids. Germline CDR1 SGDLS, CDR2 YYNGEE.

V usage is TRBV7-6 and J usage is TRBJ2-5; D call uncertain. Trimming removed 3 bases at V and 4 bases at J, with 9 bases between. Germline CDR1 SGHVS, CDR2 FNYEAQ. The CDR3 totals 13 residues. This CDR3 reads CASSFAVRETQYF. For the CDR3, the DNA is TGTGCCAGCAGCTTCGCTGTGCGAGAGACCCAGTACTTC.

The chain recombines TRBV5-1 with TRBJ2-2; a weak D match, TRBD2 (5 bases). This CDR3 has 16 residues. Per the germline V gene, CDR1 is SGHRS and CDR2 is YFSETQ. Trimming cost V 1 base and J 5 bases, with 15 bases left between them. Here the CDR3 reads CASSLLGEVKTGELFF. As DNA, the CDR3 is TGCGCCAGCAGCTTGCTCGGGGAAGTTAAAACCGGGGAGCTGTTTTTT.

The chain's CDR3 is CASSTWTSGTDTQYF. In DNA form, the CDR3 reads TGTGCCAGCAGCACCTGGACTAGCGGCACAGATACGCAGTATTTT. V and J are TRBV7-2 and TRBJ2-3; 9 nucleotides agree with TRBD2. Germline values: CDR1 SGHTA, CDR2 FQGNSA. The J segment lost 1 base and the V segment lost 5 bases, leaving 4 bases of the junction unmatched. The CDR3 is 15 residues long.

J is TRBJ2-2 and V is TRBV9; 9 bases match TRBD1. The V segment lost 4 bases and the J segment 4 bases; nucleotides outside the gene matches: 2. This CDR3 region has 14 residues. Germline V gene sequence: CDR1 SGDLS, CDR2 YYNGEE. The CDR3 loop is CASSLQGATGELFF. The CDR3 bases are TGTGCCAGCAGCCTACAGGGGGCCACCGGGGAGCTGTTTTTT.

The V call is TRBV29-1, the J call TRBJ2-5; the D gene is possibly TRBD1 (6 bases). CDR3 length: 13 amino acids. Between the trimmed V and J ends, which lost 5 bases and 1 base, there was a span of 11 bases. Germline V gene sequence: CDR1 SQVTM, CDR2 ANQGSEA. CDR3 nucleotides: TGCAGCGTTCTGAGGACAGCCCAAGAGACCCAGTACTTC. Amino acids: CSVLRTAQETQYF. Combining the CDR3 with reference TRBV29-1 and TRBJ2-5 gives the whole variable domain SAVISQKPSRDICQRGTSLTIQCQVDSQVTMMFWYRQQPGQSLTLIATANQGSEATYESGFVIDKFPISRPNLTFSTLTVSNMSPEDSSIYLCSVLRTAQETQYFGPGTRLLVL.

This chain uses TRBV27 with TRBJ2-7; 8 bases are a match to TRBD1. The CDR3 extends over 15 amino acids. Germline CDR1 and CDR2: MNHEY and SMNVEV (reference sequence). The V and J ends lost 3 bases and 1 base, in that order; junction bases with no gene match: 5. CDR3 protein: CASSFGTGESYEQYF. The CDR3 DNA reads as TGTGCCAGCAGTTTCGGGACAGGCGAGTCCTACGAGCAGTACTTC.

The V gene is TRBV14, the J gene TRBJ1-5; 7 bases are shared with TRBD1. This CDR3 has 13 amino acids. Germline V lookup: CDR1 SGHDN, CDR2 FVKESK. Trimming cost V 2 bases and J 6 bases; bases outside gene matches: 1. This CDR3 is CASSQTGVQPQHF. DNA of the CDR3: TGTGCCAGCAGCCAAACAGGGGTTCAGCCCCAGCATTTT.

The chain is built from TRBV25-1 and TRBJ2-3; D uncertain. Germline-derived CDR1 and CDR2 are MGHDK and SYGVNS. The V gene lost 3 bases and the J gene lost 4 bases, with 11 bases spanning the gap. The CDR3 runs 14 residues. The CDR3 DNA is TGTGCCAGCAGTGATTTTCCCCCGGCAGATACGCAGTATTTT. Residues: CASSDFPPADTQYF. The whole variable domain, remainder taken from reference TRBV25-1 and TRBJ2-3, is EADIYQTPRYLVIGTGKKITLECSQTMGHDKMYWYQQDPGMELHLIHYSYGVNSTEKGDLSSESTVSRIRTEHFPLTLESARPSHTSQYLCASSDFPPADTQYFGPGTRLTVL.

This chain links TRBV19 with TRBJ2-3; D is ambiguous. V lost 3 bases, J lost 5 bases, and 24 bases lay in between. The CDR3 length is 18 residues. The germline V gene encodes CDR1 LNHDA and CDR2 SQIVND (reference sequence). CDR3 residues: CASSIKLLRTALLDTQYF. The CDR3 region has the DNA TGTGCCAGTAGTATTAAGCTCCTGCGTACAGCCCTACTAGATACGCAGTATTTT.

The gene calls are TRBV20-1 and TRBJ2-3, with D tentatively TRBD2 (5 bases). Trimming took off 5 bases at V and 9 bases at J, with 12 bases between the two ends. Per the germline V gene, CDR1 is DFQATT and CDR2 is SNEGSKA (reference sequence). The CDR3 contains 11 residues. The CDR3 nucleotides are TGCAGTGCTGGCGGACTTGTAACGCAGTATTTT. It translates to CSAGGLVTQYF.

This clone turned up a few times. V usage is TRBV5-1 and J usage is TRBJ1-1; possibly TRBD1 for D (5 bases). With 0 bases removed from V and 5 bases from J, the gap between germline ends came to 11 bases. CDR3 length equals 14 residues. Germline lookup yields CDR1 SGHRS and CDR2 YFSETQ. The CDR3 nucleotides are TGCGCCAGCAGCTTGGAAGGGGAGGGGACTGAAGCTTTCTTT. It translates to CASSLEGEGTEAFF.

The chain joins TRBV28 to TRBJ2-2; TRBD2 matches 9 bases. J lost 7 bases, V lost 4 bases, and 7 bases had no gene match. CDR1 is MDHEN and CDR2 is SYDVKM in the germline V gene. The CDR3 runs to 15 residues. CDR3: CASSSPGTSFGELFF. The CDR3 nucleotides read TGTGCCAGCAGTTCCCCGGGGACTAGCTTCGGGGAGCTGTTTTTT. The whole variable domain, remainder taken from reference TRBV28 and TRBJ2-2, is DVKVTQSSRYLVKRTGEKVFLECVQDMDHENMFWYRQDPGLGLRLIYFSYDVKMKEKGDIPEGYSVSREKKERFSLILESASTNQTSMYLCASSSPGTSFGELFFGEGSRLTVL.

The DNA for the CDR3 is TGTGCCAGCAGCTTAGCGTCTAGGCTTGAGCAGTACTTC. Translation gives CASSLASRLEQYF. The chain joins TRBV13 to TRBJ2-7, with D uncertain. This CDR3 is 13 amino acids long. V gave up 1 base and J gave up 7 bases, with 11 bases separating them. Germline CDR1 is PRHDT and CDR2 is FYEKMQ (reference sequence).

This chain's CDR3 is CASRERGGISTDTQYF. CDR3 nucleotide sequence: TGTGCCAGCAGGGAGAGGGGCGGGATAAGCACAGATACGCAGTATTTT. This rearrangement joins TRBV6-6 to TRBJ2-3; tentative D call: TRBD2 (6 bases). Germline CDR1 and CDR2: MNHNY and SVGAGI (reference sequence). The CDR3 runs 16 residues. V was pared by 6 bases and J by 0 bases, with 16 bases between.

This sequence joins TRBV7-8 and TRBJ1-5; D remains unclear. Looked up from germline, CDR1 is SGHVS and CDR2 is FQNEAQ. The CDR3 has 14 residues. V gave up 4 bases and J gave up 3 bases, with 10 bases separating them. In DNA, the CDR3 is TGTGCCAGCAGCTACCGGCGGTACAATCAGCCCCAGCATTTT. Its translation: CASSYRRYNQPQHF.

For the CDR3, the DNA is TGTGCCAGCAGTGATGACGGGGAGGAGACCCAGTACTTC. Protein product: CASSDDGEETQYF. This sequence joins TRBV2 and TRBJ2-5; maybe TRBD2 (5 bases). Germline CDR1 reads SNHLY; CDR2 reads FYNNEI. The V and J ends lost 3 bases and 5 bases respectively, with 10 bases between them. This CDR3 spans 13 amino acids.

The rearrangement joins TRBV6-5 to TRBJ1-2, with D hard to call. The length of the CDR3 is 14 residues. CDR1 MNHEY and CDR2 SVGAGI come from the germline V gene. Deletions cut 0 bases from V and 4 bases from J, with 9 bases between. The CDR3 sequence is CASSYSGEGYGYTF. The CDR3 DNA is TGTGCCAGCAGTTACTCTGGGGAGGGCTATGGCTACACCTTC.

J is TRBJ1-2 and V is TRBV18; a weak D match, TRBD1 (5 bases). In germline, CDR1 is KGHSH, CDR2 LQKENI. The CDR3 has 13 amino acids. V was pared by 4 bases and J by 4 bases, with 10 bases between. CDR3 in DNA: TGTGCCAGCTCACAGGACATGTTCTATGGCTACACCTTC. It translates to CASSQDMFYGYTF.

The gene calls are TRBV28 and TRBJ1-1, with a possible D match to TRBD1 (6 bases). Germline CDR1 MDHEN, CDR2 SYDVKM. The CDR3 is 17 residues long. Trimming took 4 bases from V and 0 from J, leaving 18 bases between them. CDR3 sequence (DNA): TGTGCCAGCAGTTCCCTCTTGACAGGAACCCTGAACACTGAAGCTTTCTTT. It codes for CASSSLLTGTLNTEAFF.

J is TRBJ1-5 and V is TRBV7-2; tentative D call: TRBD1 (6 bases). The CDR3 totals 15 residues. Per germline, CDR1 SGHTA and CDR2 FQGNSA. Between the trimmed V and J ends, which lost 4 bases and 5 bases, there was a span of 15 bases. CDR3 amino acids: CASSSTPGQHQPQHF. CDR3 nucleotides: TGTGCCAGCAGCTCAACTCCGGGACAACATCAGCCCCAGCATTTT.

The chain couples TRBV7-9 to TRBJ2-1; 8 nucleotides align to TRBD2. The J segment lost 0 bases and the V segment lost 6 bases, leaving 10 bases of the junction unmatched. The V gene's germline CDR1 is SEHNR and CDR2 FQNEAQ (reference sequence). The CDR3 is made up of 17 amino acids. The CDR3 nucleotides are TGTGCCAGCAGATCCTGGACGCGGGAGGACTCCTACAATGAGCAGTTCTTC. Its protein product is CASRSWTREDSYNEQFF.

This clone was observed a few times. This rearrangement joins TRBV6-5 to TRBJ2-2; possible D gene TRBD1, 7 bases. V dropped 4 bases and J dropped 7 bases, with 16 bases sitting between them. The germline CDR1 and CDR2 sequences are MNHEY and SVGAGI. The CDR3 runs 15 residues. In nucleotides, the CDR3 is TGTGCCAGCAGTTCAGGAGGGGGCATAGTCGGGGAGCTGTTTTTT. Its translation is CASSSGGGIVGELFF.

This clone appeared once. The chain carries TRBV5-1 and TRBJ2-3; TRBD1 aligns across 10 bases. There are 16 residues in the CDR3. Per the germline V gene, CDR1 is SGHRS and CDR2 is YFSETQ. Trimming at V came to 3 bases and at J to 9 bases, leaving 13 bases not matched to a gene. CDR3 loop: CASSSDPGQGSETQYF. In DNA form, the CDR3 reads TGCGCCAGCAGCTCCGACCCGGGACAGGGGTCGGAGACGCAGTATTTT.